This T cell receptor beta chain was identified during a study of blood T cell repertoires in COVID-19. Study in general: Specimens from acute and convalescent COVID-19 originated in the United States, Italy and Spain. The analysed material was cDNA or gDNA that came from T cells, B-cell-depleted T cells, or PBMCs.

Produced via immunoSEQ multiplex PCR; TCRdb's table is partial and in-frame only. The sample includes under 100,000 clones, roughly nine tenths seen only once; the top ten take approximately 5.1%. V was pared by 3 bases and J by 3 bases, with 8 bases of the junction left unmatched. In germline, CDR1 is GTSNPN, CDR2 SVGIG (reference sequence). The CDR3 consists of 15 residues. This clone was counted a single time. What was sequenced was peripheral blood. The chain employs TRBV30 and TRBJ1-5; 7 bases are a match to TRBD1. The sequence derives from a man aged 50-60 years with acute or convalescent COVID-19. Here the CDR3 reads CAWSRGSFFNQPQHF. The DNA for the CDR3 is TGTGCCTGGAGCAGGGGGTCCTTCTTCAATCAGCCCCAGCATTTT.